Shown below are 4 T cell receptor beta chains from a single sample sequenced in a study of T-cell memory formation after mild COVID-19 (dated by TCRdb to the early 2020s). Library prep was done by 5' RACE. Sequencing was carried out with an Illumina NovaSeq 6000. TCRdb reworked the public reads: Q25 trimming with fastp, MiXCR clone assembly, productive beta chains retained. Identical CDR3 protein sequences are pooled into one entry, listed with their most common genes and DNA. The sample yields about 310,000 distinct CDR3 sequences; more than 15% were counted once. The ten biggest clones cover 20% to 25% of the sample. The specimen sequenced was PBMCs or a T cell subset sorted from them (not recorded which). These receptors were collected from a man aged 18 to 29 who had mild COVID-19 (a few samples of this study predate the infection). The sample titles of this study are shuffled in the database, so cell type and time point are left out; the donor was told from shared clones.

This clonotype was picked up a small number of times. The V gene is TRBV12-3 or TRBV12-4, the J gene TRBJ1-1, with D perhaps matching TRBD1 (5 bases). This CDR3 has 16 residues. The V gene lost 4 bases and the J gene lost 0 bases, with 15 bases spanning the gap. Written as DNA, the CDR3 is TGTGCCAGCAGTTCGGGGACCTCCCGTATGAACACTGAAGCTTTCTTT. Its protein is CASSSGTSRMNTEAFF.

Many counts were recorded for this clonotype. V is TRBV4-3 and J is TRBJ2-3, with 8 nucleotides matching TRBD1. The length of the CDR3 is 15 residues. Germline-derived CDR1 and CDR2 are LGHNA and YSLEER. V lost 6 bases to trimming and J lost 2 bases; unmatched junction nucleotides: 7. CDR3 bases: TGCGCCAGCAGTCTCCGGGACAGGATCACAGATACGCAGTATTTT. Its protein product is CASSLRDRITDTQYF.

This chain connects TRBV4-3 to TRBJ1-3; 9 positions agree with TRBD1. This CDR3 contains 15 residues. Germline V lookup: CDR1 LGHNA, CDR2 YSLEER. V gave up 3 bases and J gave up 4 bases; unmatched junction bases: 4. The CDR3 loop reads CASSHDRGKGNTIYF. CDR3 nucleotide sequence: TGCGCCAGCAGCCACGACAGGGGGAAAGGAAACACCATATATTTT.

The chain recombines TRBV7-9 with TRBJ1-5, with a possible D match to TRBD1 (6 bases). V shed 8 bases and J shed 1 base, with 18 bases lying between them. In germline, CDR1 is SEHNR, CDR2 FQNEAQ (reference sequence). The CDR3 has 16 residues. The DNA for the CDR3 is TGTGCCAGCGTCTTAGCGGGGGCGCAGAGCAATCAGCCCCAGCATTTT. It specifies CASVLAGAQSNQPQHF.